This paragraph covers one TCR beta chain sequence. Its antigen is undetermined. The protocol was immunoSEQ multiplex PCR, while the TCRdb copy is restricted to in-frame clones and leaves out a portion. The data contain about 120,000 clones, 80% to 90% of them singletons. The sample belongs to a study of T cell responses to AZD1222 COVID-19 vaccine. General study points: Sampled repertoires all dated from after the peak T cell response. At 160-218 and 743-854, vaccine-associated CD4 TCRs were dominant, and they spanned spike. Clonal diversity may have been underestimated in mostly white British donors. Just a handful of people given AZD1222 tested seropositive at baseline.

The source of this sequence is an adult in good health. The sequenced sample was peripheral blood, obtained on day 0 of AZD1222 vaccination.

The CDR3 DNA sequence: TGTGCCAGCAGTCCCACCTGGGGAACAGATACGCAGTATTTT. It yields the protein CASSPTWGTDTQYF. The gene calls are TRBV6-5 and TRBJ2-3; D unresolved. CDR1 is MNHEY and CDR2 is SVGAGI in the germline V gene. The germline V and J ends were trimmed by 5 bases and 3 bases, with 12 bases remaining between them. There are 14 residues in the CDR3.